Listed below are T cell receptor beta chains from one sample, sequenced in a study of T cell responses to AZD1222 COVID-19 vaccine. Method: immunoSEQ multiplex PCR; TCRdb's copy keeps in-frame clones and lacks some. Of some 150,000 clones listed, more than 80% are singletons. Source: peripheral blood, taken 28 days after the second dose of the MenACWY control vaccine. The receptors were gathered from an adult who received the MenACWY meningococcal vaccine as a control. CDR3s leave out the opening cysteine and the closing phenylalanine or tryptophan. The D gene is left open where the match is weak. Not all rows give a size; the values are once, few, many and, for expanded clones, a class.

j_call d_call v_call clone_size cdr3_aa
TRBJ1-1 . TRBV11-2 . ASSDRNTEAF
TRBJ1-1 . TRBV30 . AWSIRMNTEAF
TRBJ1-5 TRBD1 TRBV9 . ASSRGQGHQPQH
TRBJ2-3 . TRBV10-1 . ASSEGVRGPPWTDTQY
TRBJ1-2 . TRBV6-2/TRBV6-3 . ASSRIQTNYGYT
TRBJ2-7 TRBD2 TRBV27 . ASSLKREEYEQY
TRBJ1-1 . TRBV7-9 . ASSFLRGEGAEAF
TRBJ2-6 . TRBV6-5 few ASMRSSGANVLT
TRBJ1-1 TRBD1 TRBV4-3 few ASSQSGTGDTEAF
TRBJ2-7 TRBD2 TRBV4-3 . ASSPGTSGSYEQY
TRBJ1-5 TRBD1 TRBV19 . ASSKRPLTGVRNQPQH
TRBJ2-2 . TRBV7-6 . ASSPRVDMHTGELF
TRBJ1-6 . TRBV6-2/TRBV6-3 . ASSSREESPLH
TRBJ1-1 TRBD1 TRBV5-4 . ASRPDRGRTEAF
TRBJ1-2 TRBD1 TRBV4-3 . ASSQAGRGRANYGYT
TRBJ1-1 TRBD1 TRBV5-6 once ASSRGDRWVKAEAF
TRBJ2-5 . TRBV18 . ASSEARVVLGTQY
TRBJ2-1 . TRBV7-2 . ASSLGSVDEQF
TRBJ1-2 . TRBV28 once ASSLLQGRGYT
TRBJ1-2 . TRBV7-9 . ASSSRYYGYT
TRBJ2-7 TRBD2 TRBV7-2 . ASRITSGSSYEQY
TRBJ1-1 . TRBV7-9 . ASSPTPGDGEAF
TRBJ2-7 . TRBV10-1 . ASSESNGAEQY
TRBJ2-1 TRBD1 TRBV5-4 . ASSSATDRGLHNEQF
TRBJ1-5 . TRBV2 . ASSGTVYSNQPQH
TRBJ2-1 . TRBV7-2 few ASSSVGLDEQF
TRBJ1-1 TRBD1 TRBV4-3 . ASSQKGQVNTEAF
TRBJ2-1 . TRBV7-9 . AGGLPATSYNEQF